This T cell receptor (beta chain) was sequenced for a study of cytomegalovirus exposure and HLA in healthy donors. Study-level findings and limits: Presence/absence comparisons presumed near-even sequencing depth among donors.

The PCR employed 60 Vbeta primers together with 13 Jbeta primers. Only in-frame clones appear in the TCRdb table, and some are missing; sequencing was by immunoSEQ multiplex PCR. The table has around 190,000 clones, roughly 80% seen once. About this clone itself: Its target is not known.

The sample comprised PBMCs. The TCR was taken from a woman aged 25-40 years in good health and CMV-seronegative.

The DNA for the CDR3 is TGTGCCAGCAGTTTATTATTCAGAGATACGCAGTATTTT. Encoded protein: CASSLLFRDTQYF. The chain carries TRBV27 and TRBJ2-3; D remains ambiguous. The CDR3 length is 13 residues. The ends were cut back, 1 base at V and 5 bases at J, with 7 bases in the middle. Germline V lookup: CDR1 MNHEY, CDR2 SMNVEV (reference sequence).